The present T cell receptor (beta chain) was sequenced within a study of T cell responses to AZD1222 COVID-19 vaccine. Study-wide points: Two doses of AZD1222 preceded a rise in Spike-specific TCR breadth and depth. Spike as a whole was targeted by vaccine-associated CD4 TCRs, dominant at 160-218 and 743-854. Most donors were white British and more were female, and clonal diversity was possibly underestimated. The reported proportion of spike-specific TCRs targeting unmutated variant regions was nearly half.

The sample holds a few counts of this clone. Its specificity is unknown. TCRdb's copy holds only in-frame clones and misses some; the assay was immunoSEQ multiplex PCR. The sample contains around 130,000 clones, about nine tenths of which appear only once. The sequence was obtained from an adult who received the AZD1222 COVID-19 vaccine. Sequences were derived from peripheral blood, sampled 28 days after the second AZD1222 dose.

The CDR3 here is CASSVTTGRTEAFF. The CDR3 DNA reads TGTGCCAGCAGCGTTACGACAGGGAGGACTGAAGCTTTCTTT. The chain employs TRBV2 and TRBJ1-1; 7 bases fit TRBD1. The junction had 9 bases not matched to a gene; V was cut back by 6 bases and J by 5 bases. This CDR3 has 14 amino acids. Germline loops: CDR1 SNHLY, CDR2 FYNNEI.